The 19 T cell receptor beta chains below were found in one sample sequenced in a study of neoadjuvant anti-PD-1 for oral cavity cancer. Described time point: after neoadjuvant nivolumab, at surgical resection. Generated by immunoSEQ multiplex PCR, the TCRdb table keeps only in-frame clones and is missing some. This table has tens of thousands of clones, about 85% appearing once. This specimen was PBMCs, taken after nivolumab (anti-PD-1) treatment. The source of these receptors is a person aged 40-85 years with oral cavity squamous cell carcinoma.

This rearrangement joins TRBV19 to TRBJ2-5; no firm D call. The CDR3 sequence is 14 residues long. CDR1 is LNHDA and CDR2 is SQIVND in the germline V gene (reference sequence). Deletions cut 8 bases from V and 5 bases from J, with 18 bases between. CDR3 region: CASSNIPVRETQYF. The CDR3 coding sequence is TGTGCCAGTTCGAATATCCCTGTTCGGGAGACCCAGTACTTC. Looking up the rest from reference TRBV19 and TRBJ2-5 gives the full variable domain: DGGITQSPKYLFRKEGQNVTLSCEQNLNHDAMYWYRQDPGQGLRLIYYSQIVNDFQKGDIAEGYSVSREKKESFPLTVTSAQKNPTAFYLCASSNIPVRETQYFGPGTRLLVL.

The rearrangement joins TRBV28 to TRBJ2-5, with D hard to call. The CDR3 consists of 12 residues. Trimming removed 6 bases from V and 3 bases from J, with 8 bases in between. CDR1 is MDHEN, CDR2 SYDVKM, per germline. CDR3 sequence reads: CASRRTEETQYF. The CDR3 bases are TGTGCCAGCAGGAGGACGGAAGAGACCCAGTACTTC.

The chain recombines TRBV13 with TRBJ2-1; 12 bases agree with TRBD2. V gave up 5 bases and J gave up 4 bases; unmatched junction bases: 6. From germline, CDR1 is PRHDT and CDR2 FYEKMQ (reference sequence). CDR3 length: 16 residues. The CDR3, as DNA: TGTGCCAGCAGCCCTTTTGGGACTAGCGGGTACAATGAGCAGTTCTTC. Residues: CASSPFGTSGYNEQFF.

This clone has only a few counts. The chain couples TRBV5-4 to TRBJ2-1; 8 bases are shared with TRBD2. V was clipped by 3 bases and J by 9 bases; unmatched bases: 11. In germline, CDR1 is SGHNT, CDR2 YYREEE (reference sequence). The length of the CDR3 is 15 residues. The CDR3 DNA sequence: TGTGCCAGCAGCTCCCGGGAAGCGGGAGCGGGTGAGCAGTTCTTC. Translated: CASSSREAGAGEQFF.

V gene TRBV25-1 combines with J gene TRBJ2-4, with D perhaps being TRBD1 or TRBD2 (7 bases each). Trimming took off 7 bases at V and 6 bases at J, with 19 bases between the two ends. The CDR3 is made up of 15 amino acids. Per the germline V gene, CDR1 is MGHDK and CDR2 is SYGVNS. The chain's CDR3 is CASTAPGGVGNIQYF. The CDR3 DNA follows: TGTGCCAGCACCGCACCAGGGGGGGTTGGAAACATTCAGTACTTC.

CDR3 sequence: CASTLGSSYNEQFF. CDR3 sequence (DNA): TGTGCCAGCACCCTCGGGAGCTCCTACAATGAGCAGTTCTTC. The J gene is TRBJ2-1, the V gene TRBV7-6; D possibly corresponds to TRBD2 (6 bases). The CDR3 covers 14 residues. Trimming shortened V by 7 bases and J by 0 bases, and 10 bases separated the two germline ends. Germline-derived CDR1 and CDR2 are SGHVS and FNYEAQ.

The CDR3 nucleotides read TGTGCCAGCAGTGAAACGAGGGGGCCCGACGGCTACACCTTC. Its translation: CASSETRGPDGYTF. V gene TRBV2 combines with J gene TRBJ1-2, with 7 bases lining up with TRBD1. Germline V gives CDR1 SNHLY, CDR2 FYNNEI. The V segment lost 2 bases and the J segment 8 bases; nucleotides outside the gene matches: 8. This CDR3 has 14 residues.

This rearrangement joins TRBV29-1 to TRBJ1-1; TRBD1 matches at 7 bases. V trimming: 6 bases; J trimming: 4 bases; junction bases outside the gene matches: 5. The germline V gene has CDR1 SQVTM and CDR2 ANQGSEA. The CDR3 totals 12 residues. This chain's CDR3 is CSVGTEGTEAFF. The CDR3 DNA sequence: TGCAGCGTAGGGACAGAGGGCACTGAAGCTTTCTTT. Full variable domain (missing parts from reference TRBV29-1 and TRBJ1-1): SAVISQKPSRDICQRGTSLTIQCQVDSQVTMMFWYRQQPGQSLTLIATANQGSEATYESGFVIDKFPISRPNLTFSTLTVSNMSPEDSSIYLCSVGTEGTEAFFGQGTRLTVV.

This clone came up a few times. V is TRBV19 and J is TRBJ1-3; D is unresolved. The length of the CDR3 is 12 residues. Trimming left V 6 bases short and J 11 bases short, with 14 bases between. CDR1 LNHDA and CDR2 SQIVND come from the germline V gene (reference sequence). CDR3 DNA sequence: TGTGCCAGTAGCTTCCGGGAGGAATCCATATATTTT. Translated: CASSFREESIYF. Full variable domain (rest looked up from reference TRBV19 and TRBJ1-3): DGGITQSPKYLFRKEGQNVTLSCEQNLNHDAMYWYRQDPGQGLRLIYYSQIVNDFQKGDIAEGYSVSREKKESFPLTVTSAQKNPTAFYLCASSFREESIYFGEGSWLTVV.

This clone was recorded a few times. The chain joins TRBV29-1 to TRBJ2-5, with D tentatively TRBD1 or TRBD2 (5 bases each). The germline V gene has CDR1 SQVTM and CDR2 ANQGSEA. Trimming removed 8 bases at V and 4 bases at J, with 17 bases between. CDR3 length: 13 residues. CDR3 protein: CSSGTGPGETQYF. In DNA, the CDR3 is TGCAGCTCAGGTACGGGACCGGGAGAGACCCAGTACTTC.

The genes are TRBV4-1 and TRBJ1-2; maybe TRBD1 (5 bases). Germline CDR1 reads MGHRA; CDR2 reads YSYEKL. The CDR3 contains 14 residues. V was clipped by 4 bases and J by 6 bases, with 15 bases between them. The CDR3 sequence is CASSLGTLGDGYTF. The CDR3, as DNA: TGCGCCAGCAGCCTCGGGACTCTTGGGGATGGCTACACCTTC.

This chain connects TRBV2 to TRBJ1-5, with 7 bases identical to TRBD1. V lost 6 bases and J lost 3; bases outside the gene matches: 2. The CDR3 totals 13 residues. CDR1 and CDR2 from the germline V gene are SNHLY and FYNNEI. CDR3 amino acids: CASSRGVNQPQHF. The CDR3, as DNA: TGTGCCAGCAGCAGGGGGGTCAATCAGCCCCAGCATTTT.

The CDR3 loop reads CAWRSQTGTGYTF. CDR3 DNA sequence: TGTGCCTGGAGGTCACAGACAGGGACTGGCTACACCTTC. V gene TRBV30 combines with J gene TRBJ1-2, with 7 bases identical to TRBD1. Looked up from germline, CDR1 is GTSNPN and CDR2 is SVGIG (reference sequence). Unmatched junction bases numbered 8, after V lost 3 bases and J lost 7 bases. This CDR3 is 13 amino acids long.

This clone was seen a single time. The V gene is TRBV7-8, the J gene TRBJ1-4, with TRBD1 matching over 9 bases. The ends lost 5 bases at V and 8 bases at J; junction bases unmatched: 12. The CDR3 extends over 16 amino acids. Per the germline V gene, CDR1 is SGHVS and CDR2 is FQNEAQ. Here the CDR3 DNA reads TGTGCCAGCAGCATCAGTTTAGTGGGACAGGGAGAAAAACTGTTTTTT. Protein product: CASSISLVGQGEKLFF. Full variable domain (missing parts from reference TRBV7-8 and TRBJ1-4): GAGVSQSPRYKVAKRGQDVALRCDPISGHVSLFWYQQALGQGPEFLTYFQNEAQLDKSGLPSDRFFAERPEGSVSTLKIQRTQQEDSAVYLCASSISLVGQGEKLFFGSGTQLSVL.

The chain recombines TRBV27 with TRBJ2-6; 7 bases map to TRBD1. Trimming took 6 bases from V and 0 from J; bases not matched to a gene: 11. There are 18 residues in the CDR3. Germline loops: CDR1 MNHEY, CDR2 SMNVEV (reference sequence). The CDR3 protein is CASRSSGQFLSGANVLTF. The CDR3 nucleotides are TGTGCCAGCAGAAGCTCGGGACAGTTTCTCTCTGGGGCCAACGTCCTGACTTTC. The complete variable domain, with remaining parts taken from reference TRBV27 and TRBJ2-6, reads EAQVTQNPRYLITVTGKKLTVTCSQNMNHEYMSWYRQDPGLGLRQIYYSMNVEVTDKGDVPEGYKVSRKEKRNFPLILESPSPNQTSLYFCASRSSGQFLSGANVLTFGAGSRLTVL.

This rearrangement joins TRBV11-2 to TRBJ2-1, with 7 bases fitting TRBD2. This CDR3 is 15 amino acids long. The germline gives CDR1 SGHAT, CDR2 FQNNGV. The junction had 1 base not matched to a gene; V was cut back by 1 base and J by 1 base. Here the CDR3 DNA reads TGTGCCAGCAGCTTAGGAGCGGGATCCTACAATGAGCAGTTCTTC. It yields the protein CASSLGAGSYNEQFF.

The rearrangement uses TRBV5-1 and TRBJ2-2, with 10 bases fitting TRBD2. Trimming cost V 2 bases and J 1 base; bases outside gene matches: 2. Germline V gives CDR1 SGHRS, CDR2 YFSETQ. The CDR3 length is 16 residues. Here the CDR3 DNA reads TGCGCCAGCAGCTTAGCGGGAGGGTTGAACACCGGGGAGCTGTTTTTT. It translates to CASSLAGGLNTGELFF. The full variable domain, with the rest looked up from reference TRBV5-1 and TRBJ2-2, is KAGVTQTPRYLIKTRGQQVTLSCSPISGHRSVSWYQQTPGQGLQFLFEYFSETQRNKGNFPGRFSGRQFSNSRSEMNVSTLELGDSALYLCASSLAGGLNTGELFFGEGSRLTVL.

This clone was counted a single time. The chain couples TRBV7-2 to TRBJ2-7; 10 bases line up with TRBD2. Per germline, CDR1 SGHTA and CDR2 FQGNSA. This CDR3 has 14 residues. The ends lost 2 bases at V and 3 bases at J; junction bases unmatched: 1. CDR3 bases: TGTGCCAGCAGCTTACTAGCGGGGGACTACGAGCAGTACTTC. Amino acids: CASSLLAGDYEQYF.

The chain links TRBV5-6 to TRBJ2-7, with 7 bases lining up with TRBD1. This CDR3 comprises 14 residues. The ends lost 4 bases at V and 1 base at J; junction bases unmatched: 5. The germline CDR1 and CDR2 sequences are SGHDT and YYEEEE. This chain's CDR3 is CASSRGTVSYEQYF. For the CDR3, the DNA is TGTGCCAGCAGCAGAGGGACAGTTTCCTACGAGCAGTACTTC.